The 20 T cell receptor beta chains in this list originate from one sample, sequenced in a study of OX40 agonist ivuxolimab in advanced cancers. Some clones are missing from TCRdb's copy, which holds only in-frame ones; the method was immunoSEQ multiplex PCR. The sample includes tens of thousands of clones, about nine tenths of them seen just once. The specimen comprised CD4+ or CD8+ T cells sorted from blood, sampled in a trial of the OX40 agonist ivuxolimab. The receptor set was obtained from an adult with an advanced solid tumor such as melanoma, head and neck, liver or kidney cancer.

This chain links TRBV11-1 with TRBJ2-5, with D perhaps given as TRBD1 or TRBD2 (5 bases each). The CDR3 is 11 residues long. Germline V lookup: CDR1 SGHAT, CDR2 FQDESV (reference sequence). V was clipped by 6 bases and J by 9 bases, with 11 bases between them. The CDR3 region has the DNA TGTGCCAGCAGTTCACAGGAGGCCCAGTACTTC. Its translation is CASSSQEAQYF.

The chain uses TRBV28 and TRBJ1-5; 7 positions agree with TRBD1. Germline V gene data show CDR1 as MDHEN and CDR2 as SYDVKM. The CDR3 runs to 16 residues. J was trimmed by 4 bases and V by 7 bases; bases with no gene match: 13. The CDR3 reads CASILGGMGGNQPQHF. In nucleotides, the CDR3 is TGTGCCAGCATCCTAGGGGGCATGGGTGGGAATCAGCCCCAGCATTTT.

This chain uses TRBV27 with TRBJ2-7, with D possibly being TRBD2 (6 bases). CDR1 is MNHEY, CDR2 SMNVEV, per germline (reference sequence). The CDR3 loop spans 14 amino acids. V lost 0 bases, J lost 5 bases, and 11 bases lay in between. The CDR3 region is CASSLSGRKDEQYF. CDR3 DNA sequence: TGTGCCAGCAGTTTATCAGGGAGGAAGGACGAGCAGTACTTC.

This sequence joins TRBV5-1 and TRBJ1-3; no definite D call. The CDR3 has 15 residues. The germline V and J ends were trimmed by 2 bases and 0 bases, with 9 bases remaining between them. The germline CDR1 and CDR2 sequences are SGHRS and YFSETQ. The CDR3 region has the DNA TGCGCCAGCAGCTTAACGGCCGGCTCTGGAAACACCATATATTTT. It codes for CASSLTAGSGNTIYF.

The rearrangement links TRBV5-1 to TRBJ2-5; unclear D gene. CDR3 size: 14 residues. The germline V gene has CDR1 SGHRS and CDR2 YFSETQ. Trimming removed 0 bases at V and 0 bases at J, with 6 bases between. CDR3 amino acids: CASSLGTNQETQYF. In DNA, the CDR3 is TGCGCCAGCAGCTTGGGCACAAACCAAGAGACCCAGTACTTC. Complete variable domain (other parts from reference TRBV5-1 and TRBJ2-5): KAGVTQTPRYLIKTRGQQVTLSCSPISGHRSVSWYQQTPGQGLQFLFEYFSETQRNKGNFPGRFSGRQFSNSRSEMNVSTLELGDSALYLCASSLGTNQETQYFGPGTRLLVL.

This chain connects TRBV15 to TRBJ1-2; 10 bases match TRBD1. The CDR3 length is 16 residues. Germline values: CDR1 LNHNV, CDR2 YYDKDF (reference sequence). J gave up 4 bases and V 1 base, and 6 bases lay outside the gene matches. CDR3: CATSRGVGDRGYGYTF. In nucleotides, the CDR3 is TGTGCCACCAGCAGAGGGGTGGGGGACAGGGGCTATGGCTACACCTTC.

This sequence joins TRBV19 and TRBJ1-6; D is ambiguous. There are 16 residues in the CDR3. Trimming shortened V by 5 bases and J by 0 bases, and 11 bases separated the two germline ends. From germline, CDR1 is LNHDA and CDR2 SQIVND (reference sequence). CDR3 in amino acids: CASSLTLFSYNSPLHF. The CDR3 DNA is TGTGCCAGTAGTCTGACACTTTTCTCCTATAATTCACCCCTCCACTTT.

This chain uses TRBV6-5 with TRBJ1-1, with unresolved D. CDR3 length: 13 amino acids. V was pared by 2 bases and J by 4 bases, with 8 bases between. CDR1 and CDR2 from the germline V gene are MNHEY and SVGAGI. CDR3 in DNA: TGTGCCAGCAGTTACGTTCCGGGCACTGAAGCTTTCTTT. Its translation: CASSYVPGTEAFF.

V usage is TRBV5-1 and J usage is TRBJ2-5, with no clear D. This CDR3 contains 11 residues. The V end was cut by 4 bases, the J end by 2 bases, with 3 bases between. Germline CDR1 reads SGHRS; CDR2 reads YFSETQ. The CDR3 bases are TGCGCCAGCAGCCTACAAGAGACCCAGTACTTC. Its protein product is CASSLQETQYF.

This rearrangement joins TRBV19 to TRBJ2-5; TRBD2 aligns across 7 bases. Germline lookup yields CDR1 LNHDA and CDR2 SQIVND (reference sequence). The CDR3 totals 15 residues. The V segment lost 6 bases and the J segment 2 bases; nucleotides outside the gene matches: 9. The CDR3 region is CASRMAGVAQETQYF. The CDR3 nucleotides are TGTGCCAGTAGAATGGCGGGGGTTGCACAAGAGACCCAGTACTTC.

The J gene is TRBJ2-5, the V gene TRBV29-1; 9 positions agree with TRBD1. Germline V lookup: CDR1 SQVTM, CDR2 ANQGSEA. The CDR3 length is 12 residues. CDR3 amino acids: CSSGQGSETQYF. DNA of the CDR3: TGCAGTTCGGGACAGGGATCAGAGACCCAGTACTTC.

The V call is TRBV27, the J call TRBJ2-3, with 8 nucleotides matching TRBD2. CDR3 size: 15 residues. Losses at the gene ends were 6 bases for V and 6 bases for J; bases not matched to a gene: 11. CDR1 is MNHEY, CDR2 SMNVEV, per germline (reference sequence). CDR3 nucleotides: TGTGCCAGCAGAGAGAGCGGGAGAAGGTCCGATACGCAGTATTTT. As protein: CASRESGRRSDTQYF.

The chain joins TRBV19 to TRBJ2-1; TRBD1 agrees at 7 bases. Germline CDR1 reads LNHDA; CDR2 reads SQIVND (reference sequence). V shed 6 bases and J 5 bases; nucleotides not matched to a gene: 13. CDR3 size: 16 residues. The CDR3 here is CASSTIPGQNNNEQFF. Written as DNA, the CDR3 is TGTGCCAGTAGCACTATTCCGGGACAGAACAACAATGAGCAGTTCTTC.

The chain couples TRBV5-6 to TRBJ2-1; 12 positions agree with TRBD2. Germline V gene sequence: CDR1 SGHDT, CDR2 YYEEEE. Unmatched junction bases numbered 3, after V lost 0 bases and J lost 2 bases. The CDR3 covers 17 residues. This chain's CDR3 is CASSLATSGGTYNEQFF. CDR3 DNA: TGTGCCAGCAGCTTGGCGACTAGCGGGGGAACCTACAATGAGCAGTTCTTC.

The chain recombines TRBV7-9 with TRBJ2-7; TRBD2 matches at 13 bases. CDR3 length equals 15 residues. V trimming: 6 bases; J trimming: 8 bases; junction bases outside the gene matches: 10. CDR1 is SEHNR and CDR2 is FQNEAQ in the germline V gene (reference sequence). CDR3 sequence: CASSPTPLAGGKQYF. Written as DNA, the CDR3 is TGTGCCAGCAGTCCCACCCCACTAGCGGGGGGGAAGCAGTACTTC.

This clone appeared a single time. The CDR3 nucleotides are TGTGCCAGTAGCTTAGGTGAAAAACTGTTTTTT. It translates to CASSLGEKLFF. The V call is TRBV19, the J call TRBJ1-4; D uncertain. The CDR3 is 11 amino acids. Trimming cost V 6 bases and J 7 bases, with 6 bases left between them. Per germline, CDR1 LNHDA and CDR2 SQIVND (reference sequence). Combining the CDR3 with reference TRBV19 and TRBJ1-4 gives the whole variable domain DGGITQSPKYLFRKEGQNVTLSCEQNLNHDAMYWYRQDPGQGLRLIYYSQIVNDFQKGDIAEGYSVSREKKESFPLTVTSAQKNPTAFYLCASSLGEKLFFGSGTQLSVL.

This rearrangement joins TRBV6-6 to TRBJ1-2; 10 nucleotides align to TRBD1. This CDR3 spans 14 amino acids. Trimming cost V 5 bases and J 7 bases; bases outside gene matches: 7. CDR1 is MNHNY, CDR2 SVGAGI, per germline (reference sequence). CDR3 sequence: CASSRATGGSGYTF. Written as DNA, the CDR3 is TGTGCCAGCAGTCGAGCGACAGGGGGCTCTGGCTACACCTTC.

The V call is TRBV9, the J call TRBJ2-5; 10 nucleotides align to TRBD2. This CDR3 spans 15 amino acids. V gave up 0 bases and J gave up 5 bases; unmatched junction bases: 4. CDR1 is SGDLS, CDR2 YYNGEE, per germline. CDR3 DNA: TGTGCCAGCAGCGTAGCCGGTAGCGGGAGGGAGACCCAGTACTTC. Translation gives CASSVAGSGRETQYF.

A single count supports this clone. The CDR3 sequence is CASSLGLQETQYF. The CDR3 coding sequence is TGTGCCAGCTCACTAGGCCTCCAAGAGACCCAGTACTTC. The chain joins TRBV18 to TRBJ2-5; D gene ambiguous. The germline V gene encodes CDR1 KGHSH and CDR2 LQKENI. This CDR3 contains 13 residues. The germline V and J ends were trimmed by 4 bases and 1 base, with 7 bases remaining between them. Together with reference TRBV18 and TRBJ2-5, the CDR3 gives the full variable domain: NAGVMQNPRHLVRRRGQEARLRCSPMKGHSHVYWYRQLPEEGLKFMVYLQKENIIDESGMPKERFSAEFPKEGPSILRIQQVVRGDSAAYFCASSLGLQETQYFGPGTRLLVL.

The genes are TRBV6-5 and TRBJ2-1; 7 bases map to TRBD2. Germline V CDR1 and CDR2: MNHEY, SVGAGI. The CDR3 has 16 amino acids. J lost 1 base, V lost 3 bases, and 6 bases had no gene match. CDR3 in DNA: TGTGCCAGCAGTTATGTGGGAGGGCCGTCCTACAATGAGCAGTTCTTC. It yields the protein CASSYVGGPSYNEQFF.